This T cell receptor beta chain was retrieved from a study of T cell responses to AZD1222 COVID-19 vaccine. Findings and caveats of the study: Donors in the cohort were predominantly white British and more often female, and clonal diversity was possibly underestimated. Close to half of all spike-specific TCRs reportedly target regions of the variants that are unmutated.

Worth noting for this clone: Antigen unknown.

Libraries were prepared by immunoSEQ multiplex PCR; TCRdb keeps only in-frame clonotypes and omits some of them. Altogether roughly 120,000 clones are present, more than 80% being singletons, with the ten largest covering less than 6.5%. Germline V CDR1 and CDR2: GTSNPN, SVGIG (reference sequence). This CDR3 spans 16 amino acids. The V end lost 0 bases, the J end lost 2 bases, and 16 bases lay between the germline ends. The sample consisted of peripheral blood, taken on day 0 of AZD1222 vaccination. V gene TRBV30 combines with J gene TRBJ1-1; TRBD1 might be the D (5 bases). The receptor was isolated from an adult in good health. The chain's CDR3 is CAWSVLAGLYNTEAFF. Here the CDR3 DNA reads TGTGCCTGGAGTGTACTAGCAGGGCTTTACAACACTGAAGCTTTCTTT.